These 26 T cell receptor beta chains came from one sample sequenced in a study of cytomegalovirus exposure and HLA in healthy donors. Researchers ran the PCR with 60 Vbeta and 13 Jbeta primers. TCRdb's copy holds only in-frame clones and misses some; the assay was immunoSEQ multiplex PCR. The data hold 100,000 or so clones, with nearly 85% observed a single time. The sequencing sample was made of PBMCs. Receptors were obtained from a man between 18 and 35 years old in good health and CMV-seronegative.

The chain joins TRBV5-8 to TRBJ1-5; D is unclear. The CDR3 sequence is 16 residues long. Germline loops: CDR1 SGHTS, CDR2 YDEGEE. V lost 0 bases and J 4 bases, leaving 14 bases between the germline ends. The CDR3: CASSLDFGERNQPQHF. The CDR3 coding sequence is TGTGCCAGCAGCTTGGACTTCGGGGAGCGAAATCAGCCCCAGCATTTT. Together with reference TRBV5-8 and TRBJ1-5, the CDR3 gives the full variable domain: EAGVTQSPTHLIKTRGQQATLRCSPISGHTSVYWYQQALGLGLQFLLWYDEGEERNRGNFPPRFSGRQFPNYSSELNVNALELEDSALYLCASSLDFGERNQPQHFGDGTRLSIL.

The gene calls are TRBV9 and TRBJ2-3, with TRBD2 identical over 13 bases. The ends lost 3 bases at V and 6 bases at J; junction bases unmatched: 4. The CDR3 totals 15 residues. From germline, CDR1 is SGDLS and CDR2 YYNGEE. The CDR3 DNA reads TGTGCCAGCAGCGGGACTAGCGGGAGAACGGATACGCAGTATTTT. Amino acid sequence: CASSGTSGRTDTQYF. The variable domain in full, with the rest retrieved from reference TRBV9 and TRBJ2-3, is DSGVTQTPKHLITATGQRVTLRCSPRSGDLSVYWYQQSLDQGLQFLIQYYNGEERAKGNILERFSAQQFPDLHSELNLSSLELGDSALYFCASSGTSGRTDTQYFGPGTRLTVL.

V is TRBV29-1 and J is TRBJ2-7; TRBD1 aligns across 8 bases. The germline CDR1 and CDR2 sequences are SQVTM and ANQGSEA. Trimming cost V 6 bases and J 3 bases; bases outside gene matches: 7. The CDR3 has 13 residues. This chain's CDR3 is CSVGQGLGYEQYF. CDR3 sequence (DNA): TGCAGCGTCGGACAGGGCCTAGGCTACGAGCAGTACTTC.

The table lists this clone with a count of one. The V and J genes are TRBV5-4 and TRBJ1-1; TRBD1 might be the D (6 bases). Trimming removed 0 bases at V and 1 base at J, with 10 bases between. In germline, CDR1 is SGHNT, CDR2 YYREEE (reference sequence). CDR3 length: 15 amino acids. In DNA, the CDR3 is TGTGCCAGCAGCTTGGGTGGCAGGGGGAACACTGAAGCTTTCTTT. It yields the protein CASSLGGRGNTEAFF. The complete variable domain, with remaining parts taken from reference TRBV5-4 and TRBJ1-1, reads ETGVTQSPTHLIKTRGQQVTLRCSSQSGHNTVSWYQQALGQGPQFIFQYYREEENGRGNFPPRFSGLQFPNYSSELNVNALELDDSALYLCASSLGGRGNTEAFFGQGTRLTVV.

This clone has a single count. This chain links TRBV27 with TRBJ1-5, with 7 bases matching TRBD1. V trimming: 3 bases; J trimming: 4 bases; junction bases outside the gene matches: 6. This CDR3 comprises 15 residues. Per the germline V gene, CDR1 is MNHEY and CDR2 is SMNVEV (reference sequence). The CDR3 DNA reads TGTGCCAGCAGTTTTGGAGGGGGCGAGAATCAGCCCCAGCATTTT. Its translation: CASSFGGGENQPQHF.

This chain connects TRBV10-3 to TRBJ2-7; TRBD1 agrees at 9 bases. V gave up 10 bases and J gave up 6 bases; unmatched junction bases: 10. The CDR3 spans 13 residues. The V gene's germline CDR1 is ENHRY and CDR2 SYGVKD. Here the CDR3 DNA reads TGTGCCACCGGAGCGGGACAGGGTGGCGAGCAGTACTTC. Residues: CATGAGQGGEQYF.

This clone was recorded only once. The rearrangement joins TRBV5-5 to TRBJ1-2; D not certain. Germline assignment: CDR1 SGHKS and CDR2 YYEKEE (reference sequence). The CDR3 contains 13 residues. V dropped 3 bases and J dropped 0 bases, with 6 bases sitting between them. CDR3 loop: CASSSRANYGYTF. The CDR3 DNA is TGTGCCAGCAGCTCACGAGCTAACTATGGCTACACCTTC.

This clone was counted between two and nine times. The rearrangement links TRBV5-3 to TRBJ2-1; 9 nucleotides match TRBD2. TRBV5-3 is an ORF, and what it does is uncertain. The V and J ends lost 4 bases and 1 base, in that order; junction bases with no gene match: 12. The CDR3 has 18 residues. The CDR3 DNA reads TGTGCCAGAAGCACGTTAGCGGGAGAAGAGGAATCCTACAATGAGCAGTTCTTC. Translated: CARSTLAGEEESYNEQFF.

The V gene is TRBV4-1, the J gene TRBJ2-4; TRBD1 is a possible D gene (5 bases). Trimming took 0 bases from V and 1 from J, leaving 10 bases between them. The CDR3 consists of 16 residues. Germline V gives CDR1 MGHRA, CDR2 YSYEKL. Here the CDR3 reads CASSQEAGPAKNIQYF. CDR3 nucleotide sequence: TGCGCCAGCAGCCAAGAAGCAGGGCCGGCCAAAAACATTCAGTACTTC.

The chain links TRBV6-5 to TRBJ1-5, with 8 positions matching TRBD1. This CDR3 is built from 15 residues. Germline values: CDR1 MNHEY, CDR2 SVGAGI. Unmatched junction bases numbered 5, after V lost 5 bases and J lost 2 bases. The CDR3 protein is CASSTDRDGNQPQHF. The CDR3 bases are TGTGCCAGCAGTACGGACAGGGATGGCAATCAGCCCCAGCATTTT.

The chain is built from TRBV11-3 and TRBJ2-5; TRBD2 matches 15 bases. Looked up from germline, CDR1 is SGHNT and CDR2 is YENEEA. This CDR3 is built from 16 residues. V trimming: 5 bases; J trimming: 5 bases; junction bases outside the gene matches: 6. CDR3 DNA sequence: TGTGCCAGCAGCGAGGGACTAGCGGGAGGCATGGAGACCCAGTACTTC. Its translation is CASSEGLAGGMETQYF.

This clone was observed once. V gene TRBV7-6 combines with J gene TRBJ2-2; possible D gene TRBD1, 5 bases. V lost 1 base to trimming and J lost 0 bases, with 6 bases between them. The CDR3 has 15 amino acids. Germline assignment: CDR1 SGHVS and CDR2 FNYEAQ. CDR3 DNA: TGTGCCAGCAGCTTAGGGACACCGAACACCGGGGAGCTGTTTTTT. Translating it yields CASSLGTPNTGELFF.

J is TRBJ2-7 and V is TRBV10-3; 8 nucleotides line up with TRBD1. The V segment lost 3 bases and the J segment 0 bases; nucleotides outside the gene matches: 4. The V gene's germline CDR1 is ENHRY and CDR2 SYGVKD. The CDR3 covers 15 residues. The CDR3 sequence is CAISDRDRSSYEQYF. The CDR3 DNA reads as TGTGCCATCAGTGACCGGGACAGGAGCTCCTACGAGCAGTACTTC.

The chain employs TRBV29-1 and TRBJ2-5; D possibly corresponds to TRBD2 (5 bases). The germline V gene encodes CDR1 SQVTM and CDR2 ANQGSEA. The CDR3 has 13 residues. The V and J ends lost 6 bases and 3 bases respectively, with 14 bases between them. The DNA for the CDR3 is TGCAGCGTCGGAGGTCTAGGTAAAGAGACCCAGTACTTC. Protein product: CSVGGLGKETQYF.

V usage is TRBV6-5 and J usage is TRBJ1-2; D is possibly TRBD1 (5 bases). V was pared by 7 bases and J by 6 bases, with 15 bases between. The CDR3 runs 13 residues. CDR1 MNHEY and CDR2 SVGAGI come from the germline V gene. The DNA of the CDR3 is TGTGCCAGCAAGGCAGGGTATTCGCATGGCTACACCTTC. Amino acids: CASKAGYSHGYTF.

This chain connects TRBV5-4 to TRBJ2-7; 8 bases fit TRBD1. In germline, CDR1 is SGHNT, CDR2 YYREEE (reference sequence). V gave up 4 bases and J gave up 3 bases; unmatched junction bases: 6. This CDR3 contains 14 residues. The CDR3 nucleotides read TGTGCCAGCAGCATCGGACAGGGTAACTACGAGCAGTACTTC. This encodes CASSIGQGNYEQYF.

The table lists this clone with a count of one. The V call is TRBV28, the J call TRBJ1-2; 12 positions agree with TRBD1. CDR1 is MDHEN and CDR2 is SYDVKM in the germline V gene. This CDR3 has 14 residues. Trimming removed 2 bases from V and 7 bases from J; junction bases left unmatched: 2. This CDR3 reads CASSLGDRGLGYTF. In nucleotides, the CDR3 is TGTGCCAGCAGTTTAGGGGACAGGGGGCTTGGCTACACCTTC.

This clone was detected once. The CDR3 coding sequence is TGTGCCAGCATGCCGACGGGGACTGAAGCTTTCTTT. The encoded protein is CASMPTGTEAFF. This chain uses TRBV6-6 with TRBJ1-1, with D unresolved. Per the germline V gene, CDR1 is MNHNY and CDR2 is SVGAGI (reference sequence). The V and J ends lost 7 bases and 5 bases respectively, with 11 bases between them. This CDR3 region has 12 residues.

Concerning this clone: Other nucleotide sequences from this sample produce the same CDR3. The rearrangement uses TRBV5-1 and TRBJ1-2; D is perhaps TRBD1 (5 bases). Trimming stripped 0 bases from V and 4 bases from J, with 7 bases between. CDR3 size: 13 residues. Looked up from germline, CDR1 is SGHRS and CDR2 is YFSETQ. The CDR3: CASSLGQSYGYTF. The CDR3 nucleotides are TGCGCCAGCAGCTTGGGACAGTCCTATGGCTACACCTTC.

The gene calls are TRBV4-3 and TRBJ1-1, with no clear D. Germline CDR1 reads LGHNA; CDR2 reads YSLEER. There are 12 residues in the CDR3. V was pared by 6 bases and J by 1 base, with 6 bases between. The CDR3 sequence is CASRGGNTEAFF. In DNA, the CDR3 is TGCGCCAGCAGAGGAGGGAACACTGAAGCTTTCTTT.

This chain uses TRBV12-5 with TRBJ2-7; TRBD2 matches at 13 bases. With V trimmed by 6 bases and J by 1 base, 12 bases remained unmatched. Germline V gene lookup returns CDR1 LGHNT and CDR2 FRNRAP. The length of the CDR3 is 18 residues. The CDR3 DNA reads TGTGCTAGTGGGTTACGCGGGACTAGCGGGATAGTTTCCTACGAGCAGTACTTC. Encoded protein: CASGLRGTSGIVSYEQYF.

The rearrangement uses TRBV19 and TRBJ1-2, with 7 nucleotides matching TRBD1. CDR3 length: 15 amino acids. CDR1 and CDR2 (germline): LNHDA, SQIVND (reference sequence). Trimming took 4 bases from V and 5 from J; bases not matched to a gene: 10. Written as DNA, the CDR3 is TGTGCCAGTAGTACAGACAGGGAAGAAGGATATGGCTACACCTTC. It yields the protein CASSTDREEGYGYTF.

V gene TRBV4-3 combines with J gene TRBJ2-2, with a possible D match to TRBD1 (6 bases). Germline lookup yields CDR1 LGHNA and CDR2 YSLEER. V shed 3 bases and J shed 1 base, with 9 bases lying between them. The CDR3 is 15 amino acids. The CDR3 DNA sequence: TGCGCCAGCAGCCACCTACAGGGGAACACCGGGGAGCTGTTTTTT. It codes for CASSHLQGNTGELFF.

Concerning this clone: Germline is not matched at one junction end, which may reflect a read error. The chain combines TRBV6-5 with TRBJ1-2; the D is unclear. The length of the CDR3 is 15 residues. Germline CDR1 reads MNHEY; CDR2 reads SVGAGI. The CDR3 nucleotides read TGTGCCAGCAGTTCGGAGGGAGGAAGAGCCCAGCCTTATTCCTTC. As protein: CASSSEGGRAQPYSF.

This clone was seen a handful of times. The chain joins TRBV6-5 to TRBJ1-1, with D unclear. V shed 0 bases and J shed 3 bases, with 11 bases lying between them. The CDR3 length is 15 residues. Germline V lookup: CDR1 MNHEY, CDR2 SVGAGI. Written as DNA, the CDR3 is TGTGCCAGCAGTTACTCTCCAGGAACCCACACTGAAGCTTTCTTT. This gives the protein CASSYSPGTHTEAFF.

The CDR3 spells CASSESPLAGAEQYF. DNA for the CDR3: TGTGCCAGCAGTGAATCCCCCCTAGCGGGAGCCGAGCAGTACTTC. V is TRBV25-1 and J is TRBJ2-7; TRBD2 matches 10 bases. Germline V gives CDR1 MGHDK, CDR2 SYGVNS. This CDR3 is built from 15 residues. V was pared by 1 base and J by 6 bases, with 6 bases of the junction left unmatched.